These 14 T cell receptor beta chains were all obtained from the same sample, sequenced in a study of human CD8 memory T cell subsets. Making the TCR beta libraries relied on UMI-labeled 5' RACE. TCRdb reprocessed the 5' RACE reads and keeps a single row for each CDR3 protein, giving no DNA. Its table lists 3,000 to 4,500 distinct CDR3 sequences. What was sequenced was CD8+ T cells from PBMCs. These receptors all stem from a human donor in good health.

The chain combines TRBV6-2 or TRBV6-3 with TRBJ2-1; TCRdb names TRBD2, which stays unverified in the absence of DNA. Germline CDR1 reads MNHEY; CDR2 reads SVGEGT. The CDR3 extends over 16 amino acids. The chain's CDR3 is CASSYAPREGYNEQFF.

The chain recombines TRBV5-1 with TRBJ2-7; with no DNA, the TCRdb D assignment of TRBD1 cannot be verified. Germline V gives CDR1 SGHRS, CDR2 YFSETQ. The CDR3 covers 13 residues. This CDR3 reads CASSLFQGDEQYF.

According to its frequency, this clonotype is medium-sized. The gene calls are TRBV7-6 and TRBJ2-5; lacking DNA, the TRBD2 call made by TCRdb goes unchecked. There are 16 residues in the CDR3. Germline loops: CDR1 SGHVS, CDR2 FNYEAQ. This CDR3 is CASSFFASGGQETQYF.

Considering frequency, this clonotype is medium-sized. The chain couples TRBV21-1 to TRBJ2-7. TRBV21-1 is a pseudogene. There are 11 residues in the CDR3. CDR3 sequence reads: CASTAENEQYF.

Frequency places this clonotype as medium-sized (0.01 to 0.1%). The chain carries TRBV2 and TRBJ2-5. Germline CDR1 and CDR2: SNHLY and FYNNEI. The CDR3 has 13 amino acids. This chain's CDR3 is CASCIGIQETQYF. Supplemented by reference TRBV2 and TRBJ2-5, the full variable domain reads EPEVTQTPSHQVTQMGQEVILRCVPISNHLYFYWYRQILGQKVEFLVSFYNNEISEKSEIFDDQFSVERPDGSNFTLKIRSTKLEDSAMYFCASCIGIQETQYFGPGTRLLVL.

This chain links TRBV5-6 with TRBJ2-5; TCRdb selects TRBD1, and the lack of DNA leaves this call unchecked. CDR1 is SGHDT, CDR2 YYEEEE, per germline. This CDR3 contains 13 residues. CDR3: CASSLGQGETQYF.

V and J are TRBV20-1 and TRBJ2-4; TCRdb lists TRBD1, though no DNA is available to test this call. Per germline, CDR1 DFQATT and CDR2 SNEGSKA (reference sequence). This CDR3 is built from 17 residues. The CDR3 protein is CSARDRAKEDSENIQYF.

Judged by frequency, this clonotype is medium-sized (0.01 to 0.1%). V gene TRBV14 combines with J gene TRBJ1-1. The CDR3 is 14 amino acids. Germline loops: CDR1 SGHDN, CDR2 FVKESK. The CDR3 reads CASSLRETNTEAFF.

This clonotype registers medium-sized by frequency. This sequence joins TRBV7-2 and TRBJ2-7; TCRdb's D call, TRBD1, is unchecked because there is no DNA. CDR1 and CDR2 from the germline V gene are SGHTA and FQGNSA. The CDR3 sequence is 15 residues long. The CDR3 sequence: CASSSTGTGHSEQYF. The variable domain in full, completed from reference TRBV7-2 and TRBJ2-7, reads GAGVSQSPSNKVTEKGKDVELRCDPISGHTALYWYRQSLGQGLEFLIYFQGNSAPDKSGLPSDRFSAERTGGSVSTLTIQRTQQEDSAVYLCASSSTGTGHSEQYFGPGTRLTVT.

The rearrangement uses TRBV2 and TRBJ2-2. The CDR3 runs 12 residues. Germline V CDR1 and CDR2: SNHLY, FYNNEI. CDR3 amino acids: CASSKGTGELFF.

This clonotype is classed as medium-sized by frequency. The V gene is TRBV7-9, the J gene TRBJ1-4; the TRBD1 assignment by TCRdb is unverifiable without DNA. Germline assignment: CDR1 SEHNR and CDR2 FQNEAQ (reference sequence). This CDR3 has 15 residues. CDR3 sequence: CASSPLSQGYEKLFF.

By frequency, this clonotype registers medium-sized (0.01 to 0.1%). The rearrangement links TRBV6-5 to TRBJ2-6; as DNA is missing, the TRBD1 call by TCRdb cannot be tested. Looked up from germline, CDR1 is MNHEY and CDR2 is SVGAGI. CDR3 length equals 14 residues. CDR3 protein: CASRTGLGANVLTF.

The V gene is TRBV20-1, the J gene TRBJ2-7; TCRdb calls TRBD1, which cannot be checked without DNA. The CDR3 extends over 12 amino acids. Germline loops: CDR1 DFQATT, CDR2 SNEGSKA (reference sequence). CDR3 loop: CSARGLGVEQYF.

This clonotype is deemed medium-sized (0.01 to 0.1%) by its frequency. The chain uses TRBV6-6 and TRBJ2-3. The germline CDR1 and CDR2 sequences are MNHNY and SVGAGI (reference sequence). The CDR3 is made up of 16 amino acids. CDR3 in amino acids: CASSYPTFDGTDTQYF.